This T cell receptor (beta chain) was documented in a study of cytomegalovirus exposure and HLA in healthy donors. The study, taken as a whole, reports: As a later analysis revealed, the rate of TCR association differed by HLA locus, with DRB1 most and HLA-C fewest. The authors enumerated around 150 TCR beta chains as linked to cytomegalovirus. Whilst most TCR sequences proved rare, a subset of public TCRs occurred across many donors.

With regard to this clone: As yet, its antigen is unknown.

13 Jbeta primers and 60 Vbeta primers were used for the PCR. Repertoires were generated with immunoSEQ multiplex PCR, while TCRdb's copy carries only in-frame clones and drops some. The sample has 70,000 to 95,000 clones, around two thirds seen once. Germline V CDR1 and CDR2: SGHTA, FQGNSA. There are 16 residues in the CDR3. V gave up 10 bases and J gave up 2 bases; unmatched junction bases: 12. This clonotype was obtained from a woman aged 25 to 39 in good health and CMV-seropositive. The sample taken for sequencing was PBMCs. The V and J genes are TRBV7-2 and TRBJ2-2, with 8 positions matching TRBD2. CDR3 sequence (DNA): TGTGCCACCCGAAAGGGAGCGGGAGCCAACACCGGGGAGCTGTTTTTT. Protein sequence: CATRKGAGANTGELFF. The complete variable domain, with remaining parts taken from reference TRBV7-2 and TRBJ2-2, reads GAGVSQSPSNKVTEKGKDVELRCDPISGHTALYWYRQSLGQGLEFLIYFQGNSAPDKSGLPSDRFSAERTGGSVSTLTIQRTQQEDSAVYLCATRKGAGANTGELFFGEGSRLTVL.